This T cell receptor beta chain is from a study of molecular identifiers for immune sequencing clone quantification. This clonotype was counted many times. TCRdb re-called the PCR reads through MiXCR, storing one row per CDR3 protein. The sample carries some 680,000 distinct CDR3 sequences, about 25% recorded once. With 10%, 30% or 50% of RNA, roughly 18,000 to 1,100,000 naive CD8 T cells were sequenced. Sorting defined naive CD8 T cells as CD8+CD4-CCR7+CD45RA+. The ends lost 0 bases at V and 4 bases at J; junction bases unmatched: 13. Germline CDR1 and CDR2: DFQATT and SNEGSKA (reference sequence). This CDR3 is 17 amino acids long.

The sequencing input was naive CD8+ T cells from blood, with Jurkat cell RNA spiked in. Subset described: FACS-sorted CD8+CD4-CCR7+CD45RA+ naive T cells. This rearrangement joins TRBV20-1 to TRBJ2-3; TRBD2 agrees at 7 bases. The TCR comes from a human donor in good health. Some libraries in this study had Jurkat cell RNA spiked in. CDR3 in DNA: TGCAGTGCTAGAGATACCCGACTAGCCACTTTTGCAGATACGCAGTATTTT. This encodes CSARDTRLATFADTQYF.